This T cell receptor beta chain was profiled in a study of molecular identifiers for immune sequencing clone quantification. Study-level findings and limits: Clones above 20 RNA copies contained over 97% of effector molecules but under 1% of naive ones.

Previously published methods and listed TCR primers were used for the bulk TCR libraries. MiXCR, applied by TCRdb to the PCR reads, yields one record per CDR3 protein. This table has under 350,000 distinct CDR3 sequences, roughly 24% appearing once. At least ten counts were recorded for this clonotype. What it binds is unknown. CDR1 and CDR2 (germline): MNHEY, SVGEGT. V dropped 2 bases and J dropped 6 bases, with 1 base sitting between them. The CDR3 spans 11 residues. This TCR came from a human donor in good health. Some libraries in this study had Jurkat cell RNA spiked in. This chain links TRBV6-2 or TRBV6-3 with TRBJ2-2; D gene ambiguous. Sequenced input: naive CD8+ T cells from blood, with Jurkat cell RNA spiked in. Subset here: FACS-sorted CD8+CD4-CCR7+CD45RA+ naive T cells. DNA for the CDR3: TGTGCCAGCAGTTACCCCGGGGAGCTGTTTTTT. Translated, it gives CASSYPGELFF.